This record concerns one TCR beta chain sequence. No DNA is given; TCRdb re-called the 5' RACE reads and lists each CDR3 protein once. This sample's table has approximately 85,000 distinct CDR3 sequences. The data derive from a study of monozygotic twins with inflammatory bowel disease. The germline CDR1 and CDR2 sequences are SGHKS and YYEKEE (reference sequence). The CDR3 extends over 15 amino acids. The receptor's source is a human donor with ulcerative colitis or Crohn's disease, or a healthy co-twin of an affected twin (not recorded which). The sample comprised blood. The J gene is TRBJ2-7, the V gene TRBV5-5. The CDR3 spells CASSLEAVSSYEQYF.